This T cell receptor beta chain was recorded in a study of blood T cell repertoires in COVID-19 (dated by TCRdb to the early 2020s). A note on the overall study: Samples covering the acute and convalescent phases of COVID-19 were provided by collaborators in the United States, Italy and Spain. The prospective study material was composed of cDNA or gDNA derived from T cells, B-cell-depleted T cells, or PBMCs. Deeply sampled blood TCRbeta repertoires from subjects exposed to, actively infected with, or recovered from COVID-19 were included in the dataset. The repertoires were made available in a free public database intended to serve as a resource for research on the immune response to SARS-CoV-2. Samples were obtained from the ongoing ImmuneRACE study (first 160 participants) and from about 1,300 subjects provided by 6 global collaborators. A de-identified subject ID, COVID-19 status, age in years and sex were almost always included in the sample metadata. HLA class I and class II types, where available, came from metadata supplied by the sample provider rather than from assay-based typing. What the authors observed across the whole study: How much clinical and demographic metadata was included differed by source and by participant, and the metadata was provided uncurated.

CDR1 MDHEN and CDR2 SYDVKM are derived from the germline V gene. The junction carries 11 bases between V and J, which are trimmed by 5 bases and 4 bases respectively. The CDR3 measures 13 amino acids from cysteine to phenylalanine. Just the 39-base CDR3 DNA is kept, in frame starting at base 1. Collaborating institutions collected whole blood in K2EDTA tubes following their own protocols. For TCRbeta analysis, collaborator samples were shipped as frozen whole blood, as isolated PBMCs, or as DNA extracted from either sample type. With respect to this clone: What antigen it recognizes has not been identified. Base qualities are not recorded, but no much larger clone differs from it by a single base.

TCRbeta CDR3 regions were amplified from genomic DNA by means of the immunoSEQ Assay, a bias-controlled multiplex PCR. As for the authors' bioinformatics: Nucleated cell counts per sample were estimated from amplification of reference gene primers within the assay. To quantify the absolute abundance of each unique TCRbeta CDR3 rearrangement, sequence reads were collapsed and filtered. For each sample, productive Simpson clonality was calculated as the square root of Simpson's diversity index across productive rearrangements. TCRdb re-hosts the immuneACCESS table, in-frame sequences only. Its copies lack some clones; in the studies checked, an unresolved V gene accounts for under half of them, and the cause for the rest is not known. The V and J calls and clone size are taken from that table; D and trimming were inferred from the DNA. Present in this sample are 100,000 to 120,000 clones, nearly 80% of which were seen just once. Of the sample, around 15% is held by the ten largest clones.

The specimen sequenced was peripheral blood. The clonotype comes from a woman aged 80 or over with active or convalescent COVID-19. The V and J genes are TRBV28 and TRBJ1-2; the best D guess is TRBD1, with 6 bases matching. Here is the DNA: TGTGCCAGCAGTCGAGGACAGATCTATGGCTACACCTTC. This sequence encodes CASSRGQIYGYTF.